A single count supports the clone carrying this T cell receptor (beta chain). The source of the sample is a study of blood T cell repertoires in COVID-19. Whole-study context: Nucleic acid was either cDNA or gDNA, and it came from T cells, B-cell-depleted T cells, or PBMCs.

The CDR3 has 12 amino acids. Germline-derived CDR1 and CDR2 are MNHNS and SASEGT. The V gene lost 1 base and the J gene lost 8 bases, with 8 bases spanning the gap. Profiled with immunoSEQ multiplex PCR; TCRdb holds only in-frame clones, not every one. The sample has some 300,000 clones, approximately 90% seen once. The clonotype comes from a woman in her forties or fifties with COVID-19, enrolled during active disease. The chain links TRBV6-1 to TRBJ1-2; D unclear. Input material: peripheral blood. In nucleotides, the CDR3 is TGTGCCAGCAGTGAAGTTCGGAGGGGCTACACCTTC. This encodes CASSEVRRGYTF.